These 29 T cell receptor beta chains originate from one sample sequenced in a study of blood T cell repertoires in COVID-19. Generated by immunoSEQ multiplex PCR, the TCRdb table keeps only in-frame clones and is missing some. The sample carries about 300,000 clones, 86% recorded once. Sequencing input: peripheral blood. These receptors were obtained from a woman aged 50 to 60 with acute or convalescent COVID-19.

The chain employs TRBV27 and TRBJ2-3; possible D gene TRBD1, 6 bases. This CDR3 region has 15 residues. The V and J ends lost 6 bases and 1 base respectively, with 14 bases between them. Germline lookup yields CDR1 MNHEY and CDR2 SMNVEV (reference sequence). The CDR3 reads CASRDRNRGTDTQYF. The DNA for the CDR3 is TGTGCCAGCAGAGATCGAAACAGGGGCACAGATACGCAGTATTTT.

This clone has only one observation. The CDR3 coding sequence is TGTGCCAGCAGTTTACAGGGGGCAAATTGGTACGAGCAGTACTTC. Translated, it gives CASSLQGANWYEQYF. The rearrangement joins TRBV27 to TRBJ2-7, with TRBD1 identical over 8 bases. V lost 2 bases, J lost 4 bases, and 7 bases stayed unmatched. The CDR3 contains 15 residues. The germline V gene encodes CDR1 MNHEY and CDR2 SMNVEV (reference sequence).

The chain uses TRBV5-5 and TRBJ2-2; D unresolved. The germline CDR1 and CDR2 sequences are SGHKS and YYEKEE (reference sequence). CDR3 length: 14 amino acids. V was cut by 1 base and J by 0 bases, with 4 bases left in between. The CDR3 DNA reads TGTGCCAGCAGCTTGCTCCCGAACACCGGGGAGCTGTTTTTT. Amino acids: CASSLLPNTGELFF.

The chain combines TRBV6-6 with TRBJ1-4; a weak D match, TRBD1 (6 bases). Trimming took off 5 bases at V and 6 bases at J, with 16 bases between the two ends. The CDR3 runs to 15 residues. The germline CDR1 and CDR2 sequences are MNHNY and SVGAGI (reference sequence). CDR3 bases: TGTGCCAGCAGTGCCCGGTCAGAGGGGGATGAAAAACTGTTTTTT. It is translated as CASSARSEGDEKLFF.

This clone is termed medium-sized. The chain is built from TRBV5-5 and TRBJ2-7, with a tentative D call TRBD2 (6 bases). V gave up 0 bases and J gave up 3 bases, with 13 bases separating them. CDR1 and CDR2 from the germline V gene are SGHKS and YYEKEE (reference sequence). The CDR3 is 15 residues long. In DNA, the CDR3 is TGTGCCAGCAGCTTGGTAGTTAGCGGAGGCTACGAGCAGTACTTC. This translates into CASSLVVSGGYEQYF.

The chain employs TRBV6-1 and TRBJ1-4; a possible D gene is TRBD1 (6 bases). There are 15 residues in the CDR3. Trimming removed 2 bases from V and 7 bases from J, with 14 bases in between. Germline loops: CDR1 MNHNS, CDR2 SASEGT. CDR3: CASSEFDRWGEKLFF. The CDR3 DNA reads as TGTGCCAGCAGTGAATTTGACAGGTGGGGTGAAAAACTGTTTTTT.

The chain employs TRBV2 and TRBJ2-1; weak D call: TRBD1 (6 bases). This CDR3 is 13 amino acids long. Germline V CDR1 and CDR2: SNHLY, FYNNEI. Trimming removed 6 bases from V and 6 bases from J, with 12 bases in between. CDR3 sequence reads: CASRDDRSNEQFF. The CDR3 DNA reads TGTGCCAGCAGAGATGACAGGAGCAATGAGCAGTTCTTC.

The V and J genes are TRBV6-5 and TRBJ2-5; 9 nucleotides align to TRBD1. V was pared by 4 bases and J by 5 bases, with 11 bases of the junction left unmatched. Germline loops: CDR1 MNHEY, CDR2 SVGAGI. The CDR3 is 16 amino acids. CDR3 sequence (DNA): TGTGCCAGCAGTTTCACCGGGACAGGGAGAGGGGAGACCCAGTACTTC. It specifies CASSFTGTGRGETQYF.

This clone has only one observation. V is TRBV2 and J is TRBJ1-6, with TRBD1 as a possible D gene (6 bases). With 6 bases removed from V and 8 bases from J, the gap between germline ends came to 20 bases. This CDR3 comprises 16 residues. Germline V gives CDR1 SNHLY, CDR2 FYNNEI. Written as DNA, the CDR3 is TGTGCCAGCAGCCCTACAGGGCCAGGTGGGGATTCACCCCTCCACTTT. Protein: CASSPTGPGGDSPLHF.

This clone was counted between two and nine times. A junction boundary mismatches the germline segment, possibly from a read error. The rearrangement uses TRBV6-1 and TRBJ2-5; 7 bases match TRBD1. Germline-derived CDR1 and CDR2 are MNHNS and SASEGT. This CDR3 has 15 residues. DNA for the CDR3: TGTGCCAGCAGAGAAGGGGGCCAGTACCAAGAGACCCAGTACTTC. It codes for CASREGGQYQETQYF.

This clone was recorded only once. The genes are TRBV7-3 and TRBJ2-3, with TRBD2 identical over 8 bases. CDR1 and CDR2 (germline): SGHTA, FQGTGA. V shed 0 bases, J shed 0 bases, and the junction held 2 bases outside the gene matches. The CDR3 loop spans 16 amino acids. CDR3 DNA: TGTGCCAGCAGCTTAACGGCTAGCGGGAGCACAGATACGCAGTATTTT. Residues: CASSLTASGSTDTQYF.

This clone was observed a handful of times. Here the CDR3 reads CASSSSGNRAYNEQFF. The CDR3 DNA follows: TGTGCCAGCAGTTCAAGCGGGAATAGGGCCTACAATGAGCAGTTCTTC. The V gene is TRBV28, the J gene TRBJ2-1; 7 nucleotides agree with TRBD2. The CDR3 length is 16 residues. J gave up 2 bases and V 4 bases, and 8 bases lay outside the gene matches. CDR1 and CDR2 from the germline V gene are MDHEN and SYDVKM.

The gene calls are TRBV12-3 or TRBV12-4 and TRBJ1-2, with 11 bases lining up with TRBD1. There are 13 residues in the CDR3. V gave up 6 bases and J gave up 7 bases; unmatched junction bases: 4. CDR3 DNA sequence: TGTGCCAGCAGCTCGGACAGGGGGCGTGGCTACACCTTC. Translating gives CASSSDRGRGYTF.

The CDR3 loop reads CSAMGQGKNEQFF. The CDR3 coding sequence is TGCAGCGCTATGGGACAGGGTAAAAATGAGCAGTTCTTC. The chain joins TRBV29-1 to TRBJ2-1; the match to TRBD1 covers 9 bases. The CDR3 covers 13 residues. Germline CDR1 SQVTM, CDR2 ANQGSEA. V lost 7 bases, J lost 7 bases, and 8 bases stayed unmatched.

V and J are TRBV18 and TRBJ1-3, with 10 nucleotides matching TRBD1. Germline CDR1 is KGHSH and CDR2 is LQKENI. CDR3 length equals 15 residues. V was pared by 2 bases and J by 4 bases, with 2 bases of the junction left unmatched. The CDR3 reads CASSPDRGPGNTIYF. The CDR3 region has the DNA TGTGCCAGCTCACCAGACAGGGGGCCAGGAAACACCATATATTTT.

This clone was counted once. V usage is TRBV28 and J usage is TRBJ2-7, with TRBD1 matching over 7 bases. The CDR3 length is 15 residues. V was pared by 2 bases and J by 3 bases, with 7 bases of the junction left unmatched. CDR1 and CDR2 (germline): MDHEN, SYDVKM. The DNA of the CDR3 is TGTGCCAGCAGTTTACCTTCAGGGGGTGGCTACGAGCAGTACTTC. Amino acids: CASSLPSGGGYEQYF.

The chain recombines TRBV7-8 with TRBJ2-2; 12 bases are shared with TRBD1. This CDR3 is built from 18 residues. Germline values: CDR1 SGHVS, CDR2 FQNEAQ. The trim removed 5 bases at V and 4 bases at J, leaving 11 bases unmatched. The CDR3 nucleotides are TGTGCCAGCAGCGGGGGGACAGGGGGCTTCGCGGGCACCGGGGAGCTGTTTTTT. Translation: CASSGGTGGFAGTGELFF.

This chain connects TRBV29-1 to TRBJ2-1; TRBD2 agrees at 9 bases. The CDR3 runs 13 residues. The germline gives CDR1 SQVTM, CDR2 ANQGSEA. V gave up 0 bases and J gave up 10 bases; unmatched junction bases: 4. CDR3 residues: CSVEDGLAGEQFF. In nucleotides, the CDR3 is TGCAGCGTTGAAGACGGGCTAGCGGGGGAGCAGTTCTTC.

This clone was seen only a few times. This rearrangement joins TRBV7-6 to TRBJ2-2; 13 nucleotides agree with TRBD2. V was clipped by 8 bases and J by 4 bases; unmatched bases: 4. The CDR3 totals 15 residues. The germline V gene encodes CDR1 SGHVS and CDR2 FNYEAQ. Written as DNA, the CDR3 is TGTGCCAGCGGACGACTAGCGGGAGGCACCGGGGAGCTGTTTTTT. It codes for CASGRLAGGTGELFF.

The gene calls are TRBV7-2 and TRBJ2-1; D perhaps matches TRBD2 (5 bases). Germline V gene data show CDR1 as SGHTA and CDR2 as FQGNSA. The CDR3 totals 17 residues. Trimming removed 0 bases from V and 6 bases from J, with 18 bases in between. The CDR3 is CASSLAPSRRYANEQFF. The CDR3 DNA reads TGTGCCAGCAGCTTAGCGCCGTCTAGGAGGTACGCCAATGAGCAGTTCTTC.

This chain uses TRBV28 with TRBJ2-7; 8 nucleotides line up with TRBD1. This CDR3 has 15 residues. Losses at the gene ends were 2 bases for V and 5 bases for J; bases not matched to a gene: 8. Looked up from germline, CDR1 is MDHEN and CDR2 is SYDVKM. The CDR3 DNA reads TGTGCCAGCAGTTTAATCGGACAGGGAAGTCACGAGCAGTACTTC. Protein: CASSLIGQGSHEQYF.

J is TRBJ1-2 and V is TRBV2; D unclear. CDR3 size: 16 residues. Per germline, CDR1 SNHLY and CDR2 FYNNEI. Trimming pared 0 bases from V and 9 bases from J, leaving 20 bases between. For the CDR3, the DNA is TGTGCCAGCAGTGAAGCACTAGGTCTTGAACCCCCTAGCTACACCTTC. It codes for CASSEALGLEPPSYTF.

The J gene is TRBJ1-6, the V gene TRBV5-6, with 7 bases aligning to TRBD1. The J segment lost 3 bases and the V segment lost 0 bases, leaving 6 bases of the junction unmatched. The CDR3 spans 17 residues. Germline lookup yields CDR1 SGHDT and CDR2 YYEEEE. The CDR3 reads CASSLVGTEIYNSPLHF. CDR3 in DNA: TGTGCCAGCAGCTTGGTTGGGACAGAAATCTATAATTCACCCCTCCACTTT.

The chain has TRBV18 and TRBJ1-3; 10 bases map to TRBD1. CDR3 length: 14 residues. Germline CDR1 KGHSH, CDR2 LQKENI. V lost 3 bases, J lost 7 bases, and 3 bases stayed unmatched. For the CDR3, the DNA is TGTGCCAGCTCACCCTCGGACAGGGGGAACACCATATATTTT. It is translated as CASSPSDRGNTIYF.

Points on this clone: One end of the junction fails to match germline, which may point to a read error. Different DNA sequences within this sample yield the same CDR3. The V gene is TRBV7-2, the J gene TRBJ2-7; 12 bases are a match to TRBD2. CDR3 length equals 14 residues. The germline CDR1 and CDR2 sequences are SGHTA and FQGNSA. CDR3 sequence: CASSLAGGDYEQYF. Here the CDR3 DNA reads TGTGCCAGCAGCCTAGCGGGAGGGGACTACGAGCAGTACTTC.

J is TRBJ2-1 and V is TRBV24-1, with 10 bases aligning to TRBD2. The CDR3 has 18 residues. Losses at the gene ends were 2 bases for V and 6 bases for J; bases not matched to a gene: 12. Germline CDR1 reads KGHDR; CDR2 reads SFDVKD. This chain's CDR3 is CATSDSSGTSALFNEQFF. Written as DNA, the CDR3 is TGTGCCACCAGTGATTCATCTGGGACTAGCGCCCTATTCAATGAGCAGTTCTTC.

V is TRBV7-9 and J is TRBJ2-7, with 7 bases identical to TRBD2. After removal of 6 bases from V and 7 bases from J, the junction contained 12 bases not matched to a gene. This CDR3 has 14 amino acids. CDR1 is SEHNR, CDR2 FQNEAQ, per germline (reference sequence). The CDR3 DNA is TGTGCCAGCAGTGAGCGGGCGGGAGTCGAGGAGCAGTACTTC. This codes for CASSERAGVEEQYF.

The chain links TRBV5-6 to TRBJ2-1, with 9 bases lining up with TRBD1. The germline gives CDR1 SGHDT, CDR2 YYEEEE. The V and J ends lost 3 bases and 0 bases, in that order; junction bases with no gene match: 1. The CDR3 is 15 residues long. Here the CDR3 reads CASSSTGGSYNEQFF. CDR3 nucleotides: TGTGCCAGCAGCTCGACAGGGGGCTCCTACAATGAGCAGTTCTTC.

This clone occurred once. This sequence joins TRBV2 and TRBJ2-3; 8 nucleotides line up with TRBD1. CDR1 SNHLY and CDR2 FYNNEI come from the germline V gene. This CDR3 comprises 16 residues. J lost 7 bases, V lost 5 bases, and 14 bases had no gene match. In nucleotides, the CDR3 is TGTGCCAGCAGTCTAACAACACGGACAGGGCTGAATACGCAGTATTTT. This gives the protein CASSLTTRTGLNTQYF.